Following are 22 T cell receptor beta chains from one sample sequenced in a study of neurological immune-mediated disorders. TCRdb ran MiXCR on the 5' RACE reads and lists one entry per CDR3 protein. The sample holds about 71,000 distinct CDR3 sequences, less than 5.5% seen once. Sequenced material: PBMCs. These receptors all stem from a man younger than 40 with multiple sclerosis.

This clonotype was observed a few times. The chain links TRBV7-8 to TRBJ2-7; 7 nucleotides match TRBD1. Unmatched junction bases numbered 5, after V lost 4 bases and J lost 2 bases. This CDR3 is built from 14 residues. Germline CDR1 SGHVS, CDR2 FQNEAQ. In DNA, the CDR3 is TGTGCCAGCAGCTATGGACAGGCGGCCTACGAGCAGTACTTC. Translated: CASSYGQAAYEQYF.

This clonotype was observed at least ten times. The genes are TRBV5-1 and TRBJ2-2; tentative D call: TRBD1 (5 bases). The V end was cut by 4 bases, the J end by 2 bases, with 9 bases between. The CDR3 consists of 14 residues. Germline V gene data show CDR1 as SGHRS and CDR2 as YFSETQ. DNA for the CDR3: TGCGCCAGCAGCGGCAGGACAAACACCGGGGAGCTGTTTTTT. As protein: CASSGRTNTGELFF.

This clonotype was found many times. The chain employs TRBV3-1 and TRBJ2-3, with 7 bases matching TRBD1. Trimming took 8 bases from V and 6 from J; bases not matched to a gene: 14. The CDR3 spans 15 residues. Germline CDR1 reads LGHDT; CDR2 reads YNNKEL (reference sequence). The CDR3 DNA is TGTGCCAGCGCCCAATACGACAGGGCGATTGATACGCAGTATTTT. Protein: CASAQYDRAIDTQYF.

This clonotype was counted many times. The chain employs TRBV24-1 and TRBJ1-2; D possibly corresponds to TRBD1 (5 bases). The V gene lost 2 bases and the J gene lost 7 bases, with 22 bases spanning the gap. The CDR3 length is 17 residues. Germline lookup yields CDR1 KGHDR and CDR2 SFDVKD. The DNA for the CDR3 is TGTGCCACCAGTGATTCGCAGCCCCCCGCTGGTAGGGGTGGCTACACCTTC. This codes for CATSDSQPPAGRGGYTF.

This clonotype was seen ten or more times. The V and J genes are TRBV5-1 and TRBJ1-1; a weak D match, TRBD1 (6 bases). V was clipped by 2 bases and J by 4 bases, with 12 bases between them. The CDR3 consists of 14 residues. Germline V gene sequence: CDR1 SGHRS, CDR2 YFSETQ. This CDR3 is CASSFEGGLTEAFF. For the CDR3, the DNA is TGCGCCAGCAGCTTTGAGGGGGGACTCACTGAAGCTTTCTTT. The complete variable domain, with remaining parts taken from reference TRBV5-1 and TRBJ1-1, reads KAGVTQTPRYLIKTRGQQVTLSCSPISGHRSVSWYQQTPGQGLQFLFEYFSETQRNKGNFPGRFSGRQFSNSRSEMNVSTLELGDSALYLCASSFEGGLTEAFFGQGTRLTVV.

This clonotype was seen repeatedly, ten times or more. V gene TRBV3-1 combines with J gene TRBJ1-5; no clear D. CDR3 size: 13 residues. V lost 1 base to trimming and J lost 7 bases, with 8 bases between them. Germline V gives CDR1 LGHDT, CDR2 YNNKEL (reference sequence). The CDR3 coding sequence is TGTGCCAGCAGCCAAGGGCTTGACCAGCCCCAGCATTTT. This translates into CASSQGLDQPQHF.

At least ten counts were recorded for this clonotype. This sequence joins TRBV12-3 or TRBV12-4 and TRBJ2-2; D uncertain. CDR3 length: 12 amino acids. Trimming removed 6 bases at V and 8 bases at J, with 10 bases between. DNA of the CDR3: TGTGCCAGCAGAACCTTTTCTGGGGAGCTGTTTTTT. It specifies CASRTFSGELFF.

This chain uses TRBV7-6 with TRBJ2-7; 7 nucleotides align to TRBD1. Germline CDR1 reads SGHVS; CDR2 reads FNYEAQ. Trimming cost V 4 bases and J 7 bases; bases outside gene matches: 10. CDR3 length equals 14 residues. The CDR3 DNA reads TGTGCCAGCAGCTCCCGACAGGGAGTGGGAGAGCAGTACTTC. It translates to CASSSRQGVGEQYF.

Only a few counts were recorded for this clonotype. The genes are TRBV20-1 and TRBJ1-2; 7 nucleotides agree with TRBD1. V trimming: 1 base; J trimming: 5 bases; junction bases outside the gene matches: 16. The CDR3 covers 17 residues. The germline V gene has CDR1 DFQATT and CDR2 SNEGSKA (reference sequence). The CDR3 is CSARVYDRAQKYYGYTF. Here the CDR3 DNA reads TGCAGTGCTAGAGTATATGACAGGGCCCAGAAATATTATGGCTACACCTTC.

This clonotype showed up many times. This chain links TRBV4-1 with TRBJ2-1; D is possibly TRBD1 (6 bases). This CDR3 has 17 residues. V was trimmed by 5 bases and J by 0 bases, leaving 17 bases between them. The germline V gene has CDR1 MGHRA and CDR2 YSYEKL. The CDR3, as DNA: TGCGCCAGCAGCGCCCGGGACATGAAAGTCTCCTACAATGAGCAGTTCTTC. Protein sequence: CASSARDMKVSYNEQFF.

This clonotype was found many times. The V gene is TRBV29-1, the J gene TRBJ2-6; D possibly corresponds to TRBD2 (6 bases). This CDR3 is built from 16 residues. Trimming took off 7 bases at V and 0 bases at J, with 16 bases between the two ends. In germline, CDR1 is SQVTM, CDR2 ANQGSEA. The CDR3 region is CSAAGLKNSGANVLTF. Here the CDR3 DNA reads TGCAGCGCTGCGGGACTGAAGAACTCTGGGGCCAACGTCCTGACTTTC.

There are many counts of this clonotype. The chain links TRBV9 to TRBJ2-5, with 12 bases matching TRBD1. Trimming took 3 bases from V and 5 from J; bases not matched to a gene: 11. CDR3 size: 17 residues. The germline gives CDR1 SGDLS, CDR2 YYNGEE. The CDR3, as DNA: TGTGCCAGCAGCGGAAGGGACAGGGGGCGGATGATTGAGACCCAGTACTTC. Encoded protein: CASSGRDRGRMIETQYF.

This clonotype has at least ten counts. In DNA, the CDR3 is TGTGCCACCAGCAGAGGCGGAGAACAGGTCCACCGGGAAAAACTGTTTTTT. This gives the protein CATSRGGEQVHREKLFF. The rearrangement uses TRBV15 and TRBJ1-4, with D maybe TRBD1 (5 bases). The germline V and J ends were trimmed by 1 base and 8 bases, with 20 bases remaining between them. Per the germline V gene, CDR1 is LNHNV and CDR2 is YYDKDF (reference sequence). The CDR3 totals 17 residues.

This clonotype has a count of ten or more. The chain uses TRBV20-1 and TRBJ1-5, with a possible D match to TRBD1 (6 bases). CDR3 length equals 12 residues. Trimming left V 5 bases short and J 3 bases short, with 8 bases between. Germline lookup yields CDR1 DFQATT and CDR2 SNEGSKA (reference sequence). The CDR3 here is CSAGQLNQPQHF. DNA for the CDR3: TGCAGTGCTGGACAGCTCAATCAGCCCCAGCATTTT.

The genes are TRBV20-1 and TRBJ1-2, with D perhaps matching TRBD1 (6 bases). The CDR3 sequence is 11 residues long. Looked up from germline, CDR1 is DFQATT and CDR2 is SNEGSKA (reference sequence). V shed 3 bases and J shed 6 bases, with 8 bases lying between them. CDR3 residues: CSASWDNGYTF. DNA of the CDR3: TGCAGTGCTAGTTGGGACAATGGCTACACCTTC.

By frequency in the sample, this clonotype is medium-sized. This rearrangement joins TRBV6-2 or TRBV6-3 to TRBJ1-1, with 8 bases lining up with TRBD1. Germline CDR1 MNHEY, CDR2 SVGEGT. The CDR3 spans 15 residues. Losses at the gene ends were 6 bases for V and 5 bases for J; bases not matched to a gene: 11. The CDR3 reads CASSPPQDRETEAFF. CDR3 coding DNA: TGTGCCAGCAGCCCCCCCCAGGACAGGGAAACTGAAGCTTTCTTT.

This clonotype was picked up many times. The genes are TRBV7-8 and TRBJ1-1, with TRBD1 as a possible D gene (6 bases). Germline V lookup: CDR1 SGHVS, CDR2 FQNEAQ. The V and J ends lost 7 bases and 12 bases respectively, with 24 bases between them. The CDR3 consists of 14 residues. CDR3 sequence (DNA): TGTGCCAGCAAACCTCCGGCGGGGGGGCGAGTTCCTTTCTTT. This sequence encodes CASKPPAGGRVPFF.

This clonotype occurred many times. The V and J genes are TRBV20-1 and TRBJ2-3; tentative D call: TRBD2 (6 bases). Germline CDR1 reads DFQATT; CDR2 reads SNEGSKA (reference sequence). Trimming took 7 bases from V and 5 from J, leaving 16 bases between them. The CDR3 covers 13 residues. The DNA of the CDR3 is TGCAGTGTAATGGGGGGTGCAGAAGATACGCAGTATTTT. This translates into CSVMGGAEDTQYF.

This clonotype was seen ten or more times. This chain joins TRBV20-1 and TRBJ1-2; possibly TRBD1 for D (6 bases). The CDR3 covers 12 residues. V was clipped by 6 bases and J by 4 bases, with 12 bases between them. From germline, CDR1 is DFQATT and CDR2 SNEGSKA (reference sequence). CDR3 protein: CSANRDSYGYTF. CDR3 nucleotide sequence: TGCAGTGCCAACAGGGATTCCTATGGCTACACCTTC.

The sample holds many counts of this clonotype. The CDR3: CSAGRTAQPQHF. The CDR3 coding sequence is TGCAGTGCTGGGCGGACCGCCCAGCCCCAGCATTTT. The chain is built from TRBV20-1 and TRBJ1-5; D unresolved. Germline CDR1 is DFQATT and CDR2 is SNEGSKA (reference sequence). CDR3 length equals 12 residues. V lost 5 bases to trimming and J lost 7 bases, with 12 bases between them.

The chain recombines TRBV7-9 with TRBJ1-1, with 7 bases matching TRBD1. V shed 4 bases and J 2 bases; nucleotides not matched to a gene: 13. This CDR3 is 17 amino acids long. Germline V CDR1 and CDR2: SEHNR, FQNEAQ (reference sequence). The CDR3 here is CASSSPPGGFGNTEAFF. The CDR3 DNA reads TGTGCCAGCAGCTCTCCGCCAGGGGGTTTCGGAAACACTGAAGCTTTCTTT.

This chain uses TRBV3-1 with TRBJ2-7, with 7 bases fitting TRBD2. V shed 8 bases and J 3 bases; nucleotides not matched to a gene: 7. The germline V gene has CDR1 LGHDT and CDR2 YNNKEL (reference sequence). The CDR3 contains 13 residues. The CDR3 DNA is TGTGCCAGCCGCGGGTCGGGGGGCTACGAGCAGTACTTC. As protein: CASRGSGGYEQYF.